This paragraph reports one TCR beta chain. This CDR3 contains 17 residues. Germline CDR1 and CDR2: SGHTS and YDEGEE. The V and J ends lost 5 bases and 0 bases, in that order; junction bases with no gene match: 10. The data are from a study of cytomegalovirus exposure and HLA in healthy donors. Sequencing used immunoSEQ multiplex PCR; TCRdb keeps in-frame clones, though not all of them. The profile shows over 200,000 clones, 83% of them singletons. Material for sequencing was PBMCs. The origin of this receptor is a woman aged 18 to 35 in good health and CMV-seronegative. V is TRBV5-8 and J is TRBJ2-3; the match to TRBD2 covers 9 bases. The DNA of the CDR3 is TGTGCCAGCAGTCCCCTGGGTAGCGGGGGTAGCACAGATACGCAGTATTTT. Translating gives CASSPLGSGGSTDTQYF. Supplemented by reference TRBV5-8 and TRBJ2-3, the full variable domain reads EAGVTQSPTHLIKTRGQQATLRCSPISGHTSVYWYQQALGLGLQFLLWYDEGEERNRGNFPPRFSGRQFPNYSSELNVNALELEDSALYLCASSPLGSGGSTDTQYFGPGTRLTVL.